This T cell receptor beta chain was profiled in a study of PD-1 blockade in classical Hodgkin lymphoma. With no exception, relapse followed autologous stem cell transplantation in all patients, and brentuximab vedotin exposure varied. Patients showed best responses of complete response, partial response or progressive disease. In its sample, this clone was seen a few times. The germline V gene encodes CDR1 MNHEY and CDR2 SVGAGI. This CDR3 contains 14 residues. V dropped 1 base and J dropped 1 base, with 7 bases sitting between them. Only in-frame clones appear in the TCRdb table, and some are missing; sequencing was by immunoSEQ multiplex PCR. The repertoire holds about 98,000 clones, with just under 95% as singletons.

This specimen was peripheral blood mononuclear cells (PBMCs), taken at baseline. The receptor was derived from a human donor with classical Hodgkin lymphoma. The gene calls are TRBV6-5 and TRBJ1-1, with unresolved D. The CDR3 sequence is CASSYYTENTEAFF. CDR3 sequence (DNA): TGTGCCAGCAGTTACTACACAGAGAACACTGAAGCTTTCTTT.